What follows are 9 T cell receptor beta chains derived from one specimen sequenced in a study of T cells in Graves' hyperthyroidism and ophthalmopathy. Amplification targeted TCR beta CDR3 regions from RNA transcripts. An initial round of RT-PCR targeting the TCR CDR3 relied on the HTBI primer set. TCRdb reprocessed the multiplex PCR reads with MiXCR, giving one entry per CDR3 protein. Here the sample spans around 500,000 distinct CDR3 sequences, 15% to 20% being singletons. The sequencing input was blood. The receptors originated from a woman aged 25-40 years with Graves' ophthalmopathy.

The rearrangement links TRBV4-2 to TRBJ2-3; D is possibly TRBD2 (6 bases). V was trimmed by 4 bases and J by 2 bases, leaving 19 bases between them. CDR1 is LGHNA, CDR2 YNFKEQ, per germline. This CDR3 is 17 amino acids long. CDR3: CASSPNSEGQATDTQYF. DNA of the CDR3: TGTGCCAGCAGCCCTAATTCGGAGGGCCAAGCCACAGATACGCAGTATTTT.

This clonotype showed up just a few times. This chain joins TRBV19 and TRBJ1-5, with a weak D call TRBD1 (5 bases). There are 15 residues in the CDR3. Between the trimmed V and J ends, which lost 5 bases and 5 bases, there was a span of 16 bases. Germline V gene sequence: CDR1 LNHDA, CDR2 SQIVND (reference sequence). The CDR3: CASSLITTGDQPQHF. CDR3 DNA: TGTGCCAGTAGTCTCATCACCACGGGGGATCAGCCCCAGCATTTT.

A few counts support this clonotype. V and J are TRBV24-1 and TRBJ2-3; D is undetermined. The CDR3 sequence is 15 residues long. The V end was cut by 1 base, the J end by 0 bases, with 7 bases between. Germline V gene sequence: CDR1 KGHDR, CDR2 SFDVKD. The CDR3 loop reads CATSDLIDSTDTQYF. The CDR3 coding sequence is TGTGCCACCAGTGATTTAATTGACAGCACAGATACGCAGTATTTT.

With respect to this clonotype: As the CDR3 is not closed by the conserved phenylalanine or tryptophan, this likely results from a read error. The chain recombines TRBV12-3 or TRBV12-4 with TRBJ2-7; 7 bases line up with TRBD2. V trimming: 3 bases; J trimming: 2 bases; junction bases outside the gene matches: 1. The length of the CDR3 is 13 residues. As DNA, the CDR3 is TGTGCCAGCAGTTTGGGAGGGACCTACGAGCAGTACCTC. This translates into CASSLGGTYEQYL.

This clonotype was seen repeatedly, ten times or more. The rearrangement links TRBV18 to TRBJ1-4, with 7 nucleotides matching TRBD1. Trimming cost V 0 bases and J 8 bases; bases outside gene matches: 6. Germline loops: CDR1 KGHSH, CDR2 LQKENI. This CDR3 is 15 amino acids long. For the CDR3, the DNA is TGTGCCAGCTCACCACCGGCAGGGGGAGGCGAAAAACTGTTTTTT. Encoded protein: CASSPPAGGGEKLFF.

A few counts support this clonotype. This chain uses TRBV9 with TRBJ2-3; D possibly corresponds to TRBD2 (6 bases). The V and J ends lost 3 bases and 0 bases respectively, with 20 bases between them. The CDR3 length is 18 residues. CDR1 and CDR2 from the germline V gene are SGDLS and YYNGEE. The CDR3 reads CASSGEGRPGTSTDTQYF. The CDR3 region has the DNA TGTGCCAGCAGCGGTGAGGGGCGCCCAGGGACTAGCACAGATACGCAGTATTTT.

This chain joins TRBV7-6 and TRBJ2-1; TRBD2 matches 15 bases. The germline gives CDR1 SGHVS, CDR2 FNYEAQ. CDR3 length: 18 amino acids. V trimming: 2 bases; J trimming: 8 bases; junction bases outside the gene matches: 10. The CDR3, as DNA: TGTGCCAGCAGCTTACTCTTGGGACTAGCGGGAGGAGAGGATGAGCAGTTCTTC. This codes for CASSLLLGLAGGEDEQFF.

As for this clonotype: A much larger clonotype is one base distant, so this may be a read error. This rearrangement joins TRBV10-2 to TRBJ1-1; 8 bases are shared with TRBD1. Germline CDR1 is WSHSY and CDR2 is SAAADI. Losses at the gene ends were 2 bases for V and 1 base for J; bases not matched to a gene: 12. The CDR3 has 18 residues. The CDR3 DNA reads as TGCGCCAGCAGTGAGGACCCTCCGGGACAGGTGGAGAACACTGAAGCTTTCTTT. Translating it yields CASSEDPPGQVENTEAFF.

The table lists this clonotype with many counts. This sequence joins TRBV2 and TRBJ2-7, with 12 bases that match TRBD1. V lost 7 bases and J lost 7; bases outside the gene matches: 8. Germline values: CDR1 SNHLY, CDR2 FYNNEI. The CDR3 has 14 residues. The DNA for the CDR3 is TGTGCCAGCATCCCGGGACAGGGGGCGCAAGAGCAGTACTTC. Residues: CASIPGQGAQEQYF.